This paragraph covers one TCR beta chain sequence. What it binds is unknown. CDR1 SEHNR and CDR2 FQNEAQ come from the germline V gene (reference sequence). The V and J ends lost 4 bases and 5 bases respectively, with 12 bases between them. This CDR3 has 13 residues. This entry is derived from a study of post-analysis software for immune sequencing data. Study summary: The cohort encompassed relapsing-remitting, secondary progressive and progressive-relapsing multiple sclerosis disease courses. Findings of the study overall: Those with multiple sclerosis, the patient group, showed significantly lower normalized Chao1 diversity than controls. Analysis by F measure revealed that same-batch samples clustered strongly together. In patients, TRBV5-6, TRBV5-1 and TRBV20-1 belonged to five TRBV segments found more frequently than in controls.

Libraries were made from TCR beta cDNA, and they carried unique molecular identifiers. TCRdb re-derived calls from the PCR reads in MiXCR, one entry per CDR3 protein. The sample carries approximately 460,000 distinct CDR3 sequences, over 35% recorded once. This sequence joins TRBV7-9 and TRBJ2-7; no reliable D call. The sample taken for sequencing was blood. The sequence came from a girl aged 5 to 17 with multiple sclerosis. Here the CDR3 reads CASSSLGANEQYF. CDR3 DNA: TGTGCCAGCAGCTCCTTAGGCGCCAACGAGCAGTACTTC.